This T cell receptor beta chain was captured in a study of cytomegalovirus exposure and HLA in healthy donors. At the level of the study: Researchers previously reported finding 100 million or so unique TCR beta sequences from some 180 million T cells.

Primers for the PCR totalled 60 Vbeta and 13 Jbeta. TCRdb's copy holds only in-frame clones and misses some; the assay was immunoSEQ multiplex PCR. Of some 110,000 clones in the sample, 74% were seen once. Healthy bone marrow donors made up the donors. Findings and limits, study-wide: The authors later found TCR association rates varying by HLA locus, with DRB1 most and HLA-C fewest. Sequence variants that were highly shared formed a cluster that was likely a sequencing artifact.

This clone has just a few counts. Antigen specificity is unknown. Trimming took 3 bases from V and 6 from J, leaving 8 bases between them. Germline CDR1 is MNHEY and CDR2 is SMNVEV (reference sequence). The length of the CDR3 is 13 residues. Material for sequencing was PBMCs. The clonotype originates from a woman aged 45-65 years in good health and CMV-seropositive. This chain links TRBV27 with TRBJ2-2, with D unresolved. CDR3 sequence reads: CASSFTAAGELFF. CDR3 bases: TGTGCCAGCAGTTTCACTGCCGCCGGGGAGCTGTTTTTT.